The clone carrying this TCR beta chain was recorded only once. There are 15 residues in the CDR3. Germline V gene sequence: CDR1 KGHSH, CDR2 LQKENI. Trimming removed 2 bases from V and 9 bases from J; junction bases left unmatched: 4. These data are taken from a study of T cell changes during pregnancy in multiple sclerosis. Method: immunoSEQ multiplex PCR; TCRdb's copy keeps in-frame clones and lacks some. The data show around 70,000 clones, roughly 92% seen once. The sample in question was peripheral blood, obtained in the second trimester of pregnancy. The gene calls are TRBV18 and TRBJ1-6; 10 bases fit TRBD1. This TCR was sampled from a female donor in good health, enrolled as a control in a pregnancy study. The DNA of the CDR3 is TGTGCCAGCTCACCAGGAGGGACAGGGGTTTCACCCCTCCACTTT. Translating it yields CASSPGGTGVSPLHF.